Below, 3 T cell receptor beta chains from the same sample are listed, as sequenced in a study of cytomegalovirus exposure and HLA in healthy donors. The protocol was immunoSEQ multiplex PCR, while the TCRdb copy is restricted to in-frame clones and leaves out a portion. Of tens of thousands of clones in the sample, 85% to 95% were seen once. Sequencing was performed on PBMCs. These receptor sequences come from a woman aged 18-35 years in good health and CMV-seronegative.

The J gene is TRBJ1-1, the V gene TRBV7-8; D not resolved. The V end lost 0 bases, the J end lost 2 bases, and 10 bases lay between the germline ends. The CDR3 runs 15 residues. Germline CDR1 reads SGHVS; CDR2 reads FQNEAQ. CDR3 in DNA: TGTGCCAGCAGCTTAGCGGCACAGCCAAACACTGAAGCTTTCTTT. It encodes CASSLAAQPNTEAFF.

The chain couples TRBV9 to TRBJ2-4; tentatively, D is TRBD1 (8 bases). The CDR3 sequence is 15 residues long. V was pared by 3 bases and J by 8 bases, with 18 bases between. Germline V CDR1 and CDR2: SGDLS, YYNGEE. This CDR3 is CASSGERQGRDIQYF. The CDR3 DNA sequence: TGTGCCAGCAGCGGAGAGAGACAGGGGAGGGACATTCAGTACTTC.

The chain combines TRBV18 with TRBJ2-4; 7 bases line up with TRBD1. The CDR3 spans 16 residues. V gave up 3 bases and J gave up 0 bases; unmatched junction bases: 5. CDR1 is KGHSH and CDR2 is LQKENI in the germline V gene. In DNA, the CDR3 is TGTGCCAGCTCACCCGGACAGGATCTAGCCAAAAACATTCAGTACTTC. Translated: CASSPGQDLAKNIQYF.